This is a list of T cell receptor beta chains from one sample in a study of shared clonotypes between healthy human individuals. This table comes from immunoSEQ multiplex PCR, and its TCRdb copy is limited to in-frame clones, with some not included. This table has around 940,000 clones, 70% to 85% appearing once. The specimen was memory CD4+ T cells sorted from blood. Receptors originate from a man younger than 35 in good health. Each CDR3 is given with its conserved first and last residue. The D gene is left open where the match is weak. Size values are once, few and many counts, or a class for expanded clones, and some rows have none.

>TRBD1|14|TRBJ1-2|few|TRBV9
CASNPGQIPYGYTF
TGTGCCAGCAATCCGGGACAGATTCCTTATGGCTACACCTTC
>TRBD2|15|TRBJ2-2|-|TRBV29-1
CSVEEAGVETGELFF
TGCAGCGTTGAAGAAGCGGGGGTAGAAACCGGGGAGCTGTTTTTT
>-|17|TRBJ1-5|-|TRBV19
CASSPLPKTNFGQPQHF
TGTGCCAGTAGTCCCCTCCCTAAGACAAACTTTGGTCAGCCCCAGCATTTT
>-|15|TRBJ2-5|-|TRBV7-9
CASSPGTSPGETQYF
TGTGCCAGCAGCCCCGGGACTTCCCCAGGGGAGACCCAGTACTTC
>-|12|TRBJ1-6|-|TRBV10-3
CAIGEGFSPLHF
TGTGCCATCGGGGAGGGATTCTCACCCCTCCACTTT
>-|15|TRBJ1-5|-|TRBV5-1
CASRPTGASNQPQHF
TGCGCCAGCAGGCCCACCGGGGCAAGCAATCAGCCCCAGCATTTT
>-|14|TRBJ2-7|-|TRBV11-2
CASSIQGQIYEQYF
TGTGCCAGCAGCATACAAGGACAGATCTACGAGCAGTACTTC
>TRBD2|14|TRBJ2-5|-|TRBV5-1
CATRTSGREETQYF
TGCGCCACACGGACTAGCGGGAGGGAAGAGACCCAGTACTTC
>-|13|TRBJ1-6|-|TRBV6-1
CASSATRDSPLHF
TGTGCCAGCAGTGCTACGAGGGATTCACCCCTCCACTTT
>-|13|TRBJ2-3|once|TRBV27
CASSWRPGDTQYF
TGTGCCAGCAGTTGGCGACCTGGCGATACGCAGTATTTT
>-|13|TRBJ2-5|-|TRBV7-2
CASSLERQETQYF
TGTGCCAGCAGCTTAGAGCGACAAGAGACCCAGTACTTC
>-|15|TRBJ1-3|few|TRBV6-5
CASSYEAASGNTIYF
TGTGCCAGCAGTTACGAGGCAGCCTCTGGAAACACCATATATTTT
>TRBD2|15|TRBJ2-1|-|TRBV5-6
CASSSLAGGPGEQFF
TGTGCCAGCAGCTCTCTAGCGGGGGGGCCGGGTGAGCAGTTCTTC
>-|14|TRBJ2-3|-|TRBV12-2
CARPPGVSGDTQYF
TGTGCAAGACCGCCCGGGGTTTCTGGGGATACGCAGTATTTT
>-|16|TRBJ1-6|-|TRBV5-6
CASSLGQAPYNSPLHF
TGTGCCAGCAGCTTGGGCCAGGCCCCCTATAATTCACCCCTCCACTTT
>TRBD1|13|TRBJ1-1|-|TRBV4-1
CASSQVRDSEAFF
TGCGCCAGCAGCCAAGTCCGGGACAGTGAAGCTTTCTTT
>-|13|TRBJ1-2|-|TRBV7-9
CASSLTGTDGYTF
TGTGCCAGCAGCCTAACAGGGACCGATGGCTACACCTTC
>-|15|TRBJ1-6|-|TRBV6-1
CASSVERVNNSPLHF
TGTGCCAGCAGTGTGGAGAGGGTAAACAATTCACCCCTCCACTTT
>-|13|TRBJ1-2|few|TRBV28
CASSSSSNYGYTF
TGTGCCAGCAGTTCGAGTAGTAACTATGGCTACACCTTC
>-|13|TRBJ2-2|-|TRBV10-3
CASLRSNTGELFF
TGTGCCAGCCTTCGGTCGAACACCGGGGAGCTGTTTTTT
>TRBD1|13|TRBJ2-7|-|TRBV29-1
CSVSDRGFREQYF
TGCAGCGTGTCCGACAGGGGGTTTAGGGAGCAGTACTTC
>-|16|TRBJ2-3|-|TRBV7-2
CASSRRPPSGTDTQYF
TGTGCCAGCAGCCGGAGACCCCCCAGCGGCACAGATACGCAGTATTTT
>-|12|TRBJ1-1|-|TRBV18
CASSPAGGEAFF
TGTGCCAGCTCACCGGCTGGGGGTGAAGCTTTCTTT
>-|14|TRBJ2-1|-|TRBV7-2
CASSLDAALNEQFF
TGTGCCAGCAGCTTAGATGCCGCGTTAAATGAGCAGTTCTTC
>TRBD2|15|TRBJ2-3|-|TRBV7-2
CASSPLAGHTDTQYF
TGTGCCAGCAGCCCGCTAGCGGGGCACACAGATACGCAGTATTTT
>-|14|TRBJ1-5|few|TRBV2
CASSRDGRYQPQHF
TGTGCCAGCAGCCGGGACGGGCGTTATCAGCCCCAGCATTTT
>TRBD1|14|TRBJ1-6|few|TRBV6-5
CASSRTGDGSPLHF
TGTGCCAGCAGTCGGACAGGCGACGGATCACCCCTCCACTTT
>-|13|TRBJ1-2|-|TRBV6-1
CASSVADQYGYTF
TGTGCCAGCAGTGTAGCAGATCAGTATGGCTACACCTTC
>-|16|TRBJ2-3|-|TRBV7-6
CASSLDFGGRTDTQYF
TGTGCCAGCAGCTTAGACTTTGGGGGGCGTACAGATACGCAGTATTTT
>-|15|TRBJ2-1|-|TRBV11-2
CASSLGGLVGNEQFF
TGTGCCAGCAGCTTAGGAGGGCTAGTCGGCAATGAGCAGTTCTTC